This T cell receptor (beta chain) was sequenced during a study of early T cells in non-severe SARS-CoV-2 infection. Study details: Unsorted whole-blood RNA was sequenced in bulk, leaving chains unpaired. General study points: Anti-spike CD8 responses were favored in VDJdb matching, and private and CD4 specificities were missed.

Notes on this clonotype: Its matching antigen is unknown.

Individual cDNA molecules carried attached unique molecular identifiers. MiXCR, applied by TCRdb to the 5' RACE reads, yields one record per CDR3 protein. The profile covers roughly 51,000 distinct CDR3 sequences, with roughly 6.5% appearing a single time and approximately 2.8% taken by the ten largest. The CDR3 has 14 residues. CDR1 is DFQATT and CDR2 is SNEGSKA in the germline V gene (reference sequence). V was shortened by 0 bases and J by 4 bases, with 12 bases between the two germline ends. The chain couples TRBV20-1 to TRBJ2-5; D remains ambiguous. The source was whole blood, collected at baseline. The sequence was obtained from an adult who was a healthcare worker with PCR-confirmed SARS-CoV-2 infection or an uninfected control (not recorded which). The DNA of the CDR3 is TGCAGTGCTAGAGATGTAGGAGCGCCAGAGACCCAGTACTTC. It encodes CSARDVGAPETQYF.